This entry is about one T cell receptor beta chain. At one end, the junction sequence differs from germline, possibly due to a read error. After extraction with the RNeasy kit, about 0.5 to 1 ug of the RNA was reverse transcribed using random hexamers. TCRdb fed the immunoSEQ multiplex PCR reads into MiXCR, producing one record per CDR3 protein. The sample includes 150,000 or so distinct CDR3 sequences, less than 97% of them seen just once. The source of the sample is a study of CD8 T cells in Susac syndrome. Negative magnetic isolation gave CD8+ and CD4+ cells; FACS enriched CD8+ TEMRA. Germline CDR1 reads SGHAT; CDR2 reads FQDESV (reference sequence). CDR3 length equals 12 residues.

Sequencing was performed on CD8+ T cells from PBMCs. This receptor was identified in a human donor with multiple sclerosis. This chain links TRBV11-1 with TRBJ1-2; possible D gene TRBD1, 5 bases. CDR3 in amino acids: CASSLDSAALYF. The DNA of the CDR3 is TGTGCCAGCAGCCTCGACAGTGCCGCCCTTTACTTC.